This passage covers 24 T cell receptor beta chains from one sample sequenced in a study of T-cell reconstitution after alpha-beta-depleted transplantation in children. Researchers prepared the TCRbeta library using unique molecular identifiers, the study reports. Using its own MiXCR run on the PCR reads, TCRdb lists one record per CDR3 protein. The sample lists about 870,000 distinct CDR3 sequences, 16% occurring once. Sequenced here: PBMCs, mostly from graft donor cells, sampled 360 days after TCRalphabeta/CD19-depleted stem cell transplant. These receptors originate from a male patient aged 10 to 17 who had a stem cell transplant for acute lymphoblastic leukemia, so the T cells may come from the graft donor.

The J gene is TRBJ1-1, the V gene TRBV6-5, with TRBD1 matching 7 bases. The V and J ends lost 0 bases and 6 bases, in that order; junction bases with no gene match: 16. Germline values: CDR1 MNHEY, CDR2 SVGAGI. The CDR3 totals 18 residues. This CDR3 reads CASSYSPPHTGVRAEAFF. The CDR3 nucleotides are TGTGCCAGCAGTTACTCGCCTCCTCACACAGGGGTACGCGCTGAAGCTTTCTTT.

This clonotype was counted many times. The V call is TRBV20-1, the J call TRBJ2-7; TRBD2 matches at 11 bases. Trimming cost V 0 bases and J 3 bases; bases outside gene matches: 7. This CDR3 has 16 residues. CDR1 and CDR2 from the germline V gene are DFQATT and SNEGSKA (reference sequence). The CDR3 spells CSARDHLGTSGYEQYF. The CDR3 nucleotides are TGCAGTGCTAGAGACCATCTTGGGACTAGCGGCTACGAGCAGTACTTC.

V and J are TRBV24-1 and TRBJ2-7; possibly TRBD1 or TRBD2 for D (5 bases each). Trimming removed 7 bases from V and 2 bases from J, with 17 bases in between. The CDR3 has 15 amino acids. Germline values: CDR1 KGHDR, CDR2 SFDVKD. DNA for the CDR3: TGTGCCACCAGCTACATGAGGGGAGTAGCCTACGAGCAGTACTTC. It encodes CATSYMRGVAYEQYF.

V gene TRBV20-1 combines with J gene TRBJ2-7; D call uncertain. V lost 5 bases and J lost 0, with 11 bases in between. This CDR3 spans 13 amino acids. In germline, CDR1 is DFQATT, CDR2 SNEGSKA (reference sequence). CDR3 sequence: CSAPFTSSYEQYF. DNA of the CDR3: TGCAGTGCTCCTTTCACCAGCTCCTACGAGCAGTACTTC.

J is TRBJ2-1 and V is TRBV20-1, with 8 positions matching TRBD2. CDR1 and CDR2 (germline): DFQATT, SNEGSKA (reference sequence). This CDR3 comprises 15 residues. J lost 6 bases, V lost 6 bases, and 13 bases had no gene match. This chain's CDR3 is CSARDYGTRVNEQFF. CDR3 nucleotides: TGCAGTGCCCGAGACTACGGGACTAGAGTCAATGAGCAGTTCTTC.

The chain is built from TRBV4-1 and TRBJ2-7; D not certain. The CDR3 sequence is 17 residues long. The germline V gene has CDR1 MGHRA and CDR2 YSYEKL. The V end was cut by 1 base, the J end by 2 bases, with 18 bases between. CDR3 coding DNA: TGCGCCAGCAGCCAAGCTTCTCTCAGAGGCCGGACCTACGAGCAGTACTTC. Translated: CASSQASLRGRTYEQYF.

This clonotype was detected a few times. The rearrangement uses TRBV11-2 and TRBJ2-7; 7 bases align to TRBD2. The CDR3 has 17 amino acids. The ends lost 8 bases at V and 4 bases at J; junction bases unmatched: 20. The germline CDR1 and CDR2 sequences are SGHAT and FQNNGV. DNA for the CDR3: TGTGCCAGCCGACCCTTTTTAGTTGCGGGAGCCCGTTACGAGCAGTACTTC. Translated, it gives CASRPFLVAGARYEQYF. The full variable domain, in which reference TRBV11-2 and TRBJ2-7 provide the parts outside the CDR3, is EAGVAQSPRYKIIEKRQSVAFWCNPISGHATLYWYQQILGQGPKLLIQFQNNGVVDDSQLPKDRFSAERLKGVDSTLKIQPAKLEDSAVYLCASRPFLVAGARYEQYFGPGTRLTVT.

This clonotype was picked up a small number of times. This CDR3 reads CASSLAKPAGGPSYVYEQYF. In DNA form, the CDR3 reads TGCGCCAGCAGCTTGGCCAAGCCAGCGGGAGGGCCCTCCTATGTCTACGAGCAGTACTTC. The rearrangement joins TRBV5-1 to TRBJ2-7; 10 bases match TRBD2. This CDR3 is 20 amino acids long. V shed 0 bases and J 3 bases; nucleotides not matched to a gene: 18. Germline values: CDR1 SGHRS, CDR2 YFSETQ.

There are many counts of this clonotype. The rearrangement links TRBV20-1 to TRBJ2-1; TRBD2 aligns across 11 bases. This CDR3 region has 15 residues. V gave up 3 bases and J gave up 4 bases; unmatched junction bases: 5. Germline CDR1 reads DFQATT; CDR2 reads SNEGSKA (reference sequence). CDR3 residues: CSARTSSGRYNEQFF. The CDR3 DNA reads TGCAGTGCTAGGACCTCTAGCGGGAGGTACAATGAGCAGTTCTTC.

This clonotype was observed a handful of times. The chain has TRBV29-1 and TRBJ2-1, with D possibly matching TRBD1 (8 bases). The CDR3 covers 14 residues. Germline CDR1 SQVTM, CDR2 ANQGSEA. The CDR3 bases are TGCACCACTTGGGGGGGACAGGCATACAATGAGCAGTTCTTC. Residues: CTTWGGQAYNEQFF.

The chain uses TRBV13 and TRBJ2-7, with 14 bases that match TRBD2. The V and J ends lost 0 bases and 4 bases, in that order; junction bases with no gene match: 5. In germline, CDR1 is PRHDT, CDR2 FYEKMQ (reference sequence). CDR3 length: 17 residues. CDR3 protein: CASSLGHGTSGSYEQYF. CDR3 nucleotide sequence: TGTGCCAGCAGCTTAGGCCACGGGACTAGCGGGAGTTACGAGCAGTACTTC.

This clonotype was recorded at least ten times. The V gene is TRBV29-1, the J gene TRBJ2-1; 7 bases align to TRBD2. Per the germline V gene, CDR1 is SQVTM and CDR2 is ANQGSEA. The CDR3 runs 13 residues. Germline trimming cut 7 bases from V and 7 bases from J; bases unmatched to any gene: 10. CDR3 amino acids: CSAGRGLGNEQFF. In nucleotides, the CDR3 is TGCAGCGCCGGCCGTGGACTAGGAAATGAGCAGTTCTTC.

The rearrangement joins TRBV24-1 to TRBJ2-3, with 9 nucleotides matching TRBD1. Germline V gene sequence: CDR1 KGHDR, CDR2 SFDVKD. The junction had 8 bases not matched to a gene; V was cut back by 4 bases and J by 1 base. The CDR3 spans 17 residues. CDR3 coding DNA: TGTGCCACCAGTGACAGAAACAGGGGGCGACGCACAGATACGCAGTATTTT. This codes for CATSDRNRGRRTDTQYF.

This clonotype was detected many times. This chain joins TRBV27 and TRBJ1-2, with 8 bases lining up with TRBD1. There are 12 residues in the CDR3. Germline CDR1 is MNHEY and CDR2 is SMNVEV (reference sequence). Trimming removed 8 bases from V and 8 bases from J; junction bases left unmatched: 7. CDR3 in amino acids: CASGQGPMGYTF. The CDR3 DNA follows: TGTGCCAGCGGACAGGGTCCTATGGGCTACACCTTC.

This clonotype was picked up a small number of times. The chain combines TRBV5-1 with TRBJ2-7; D is unclear. Germline-derived CDR1 and CDR2 are SGHRS and YFSETQ. The CDR3 covers 16 residues. V lost 2 bases and J 3 bases, leaving 18 bases between the germline ends. The CDR3 is CASSFDRLGGDYEQYF. Written as DNA, the CDR3 is TGCGCCAGCAGCTTCGACCGCCTGGGTGGAGACTACGAGCAGTACTTC.

This clonotype was seen more than once but under ten times. The V and J genes are TRBV5-1 and TRBJ2-7; the D gene is possibly TRBD2 (6 bases). Trimming shortened V by 6 bases and J by 5 bases, and 15 bases separated the two germline ends. The CDR3 length is 13 residues. Per germline, CDR1 SGHRS and CDR2 YFSETQ. The CDR3 DNA reads TGCGCCAGCACGCCTGCGGCGGGACACGAGCAGTACTTC. This sequence encodes CASTPAAGHEQYF.

This clonotype was seen more than once but under ten times. The V gene is TRBV18, the J gene TRBJ2-7; tentatively, D is TRBD1 or TRBD2 (5 bases each). CDR3 length: 13 residues. V gave up 1 base and J gave up 3 bases, with 7 bases separating them. From germline, CDR1 is KGHSH and CDR2 LQKENI. In nucleotides, the CDR3 is TGTGCCAGCTCACCACTGGGGGACTACGAGCAGTACTTC. Residues: CASSPLGDYEQYF.

This clonotype turned up a few times. The rearrangement uses TRBV7-9 and TRBJ1-2; D unresolved. This CDR3 contains 12 residues. V lost 5 bases, J lost 4 bases, and 8 bases lay in between. CDR1 is SEHNR, CDR2 FQNEAQ, per germline (reference sequence). The CDR3 DNA reads as TGTGCCAGCAGCCCCCTAGCCTATGGCTACACCTTC. Residues: CASSPLAYGYTF.

This clonotype showed up many times. This rearrangement joins TRBV15 to TRBJ2-7; no firm D call. The germline V gene encodes CDR1 LNHNV and CDR2 YYDKDF (reference sequence). Deletions cut 3 bases from V and 3 bases from J, with 15 bases between. There are 15 residues in the CDR3. CDR3 in amino acids: CATSREYGRHYEQYF. Written as DNA, the CDR3 is TGTGCCACCAGCAGGGAATATGGTAGGCACTACGAGCAGTACTTC.

This clonotype has more than one count but fewer than ten. The V and J genes are TRBV5-1 and TRBJ2-7; 14 bases are a match to TRBD2. V was clipped by 4 bases and J by 2 bases; unmatched bases: 8. The germline gives CDR1 SGHRS, CDR2 YFSETQ. This CDR3 has 17 amino acids. CDR3 DNA: TGCGCCAGCAGCCCGGCCCCGGGACTAGCGGGGGCCTACGAGCAGTACTTC. Its translation: CASSPAPGLAGAYEQYF.

This clonotype was detected a few times. The chain is built from TRBV7-8 and TRBJ1-1; tentatively, D is TRBD1 (5 bases). This CDR3 spans 15 amino acids. Germline CDR1 is SGHVS and CDR2 is FQNEAQ. V dropped 4 bases and J dropped 4 bases, with 16 bases sitting between them. Here the CDR3 reads CASSSTRGVGTEAFF. CDR3 nucleotides: TGTGCCAGCAGCTCCACAAGAGGGGTAGGCACTGAAGCTTTCTTT.

This clonotype was recorded a few times. V is TRBV27 and J is TRBJ2-2, with D unclear. Germline V gives CDR1 MNHEY, CDR2 SMNVEV (reference sequence). This CDR3 is built from 15 residues. Trimming removed 5 bases at V and 5 bases at J, with 15 bases between. The DNA of the CDR3 is TGTGCCAGCAGTCCGCTGGGGTGGGATACCGGGGAGCTGTTTTTT. This translates into CASSPLGWDTGELFF.

This clonotype has a handful of counts. This chain connects TRBV5-4 to TRBJ2-3; TRBD2 matches at 12 bases. This CDR3 is 14 amino acids long. V trimming: 10 bases; J trimming: 0 bases; junction bases outside the gene matches: 3. The V gene's germline CDR1 is SGHNT and CDR2 YYREEE (reference sequence). CDR3 amino acids: CALAGGASTDTQYF. DNA of the CDR3: TGTGCCCTAGCGGGAGGGGCCAGCACAGATACGCAGTATTTT.

This chain connects TRBV29-1 to TRBJ2-5; weak D call: TRBD2 (5 bases). Germline CDR1 reads SQVTM; CDR2 reads ANQGSEA. This CDR3 spans 15 amino acids. V shed 4 bases and J shed 5 bases, with 20 bases lying between them. The CDR3 DNA sequence: TGCAGCGTTGGAGAGGTGCCTAGCTTCGTCGAGACCCAGTACTTC. Translation gives CSVGEVPSFVETQYF.